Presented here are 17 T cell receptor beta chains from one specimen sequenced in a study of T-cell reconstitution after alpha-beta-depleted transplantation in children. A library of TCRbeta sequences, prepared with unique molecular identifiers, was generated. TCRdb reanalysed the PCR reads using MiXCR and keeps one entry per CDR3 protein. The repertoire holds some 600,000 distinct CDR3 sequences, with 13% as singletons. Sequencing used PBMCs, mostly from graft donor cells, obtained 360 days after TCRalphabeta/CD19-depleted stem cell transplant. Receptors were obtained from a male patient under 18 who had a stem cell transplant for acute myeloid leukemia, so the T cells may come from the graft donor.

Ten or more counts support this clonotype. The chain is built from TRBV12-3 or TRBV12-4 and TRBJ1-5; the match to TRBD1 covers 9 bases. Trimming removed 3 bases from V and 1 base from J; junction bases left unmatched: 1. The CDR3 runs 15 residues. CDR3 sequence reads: CASSLTGGSNQPQHF. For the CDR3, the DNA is TGTGCCAGCAGTTTGACAGGGGGAAGCAATCAGCCCCAGCATTTT.

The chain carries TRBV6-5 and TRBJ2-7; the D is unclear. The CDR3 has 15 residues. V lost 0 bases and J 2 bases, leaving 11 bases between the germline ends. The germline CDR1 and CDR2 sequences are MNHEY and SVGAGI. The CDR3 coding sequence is TGTGCCAGCAGTTACTCGACGCAGGCGACCTACGAGCAGTACTTC. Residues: CASSYSTQATYEQYF.

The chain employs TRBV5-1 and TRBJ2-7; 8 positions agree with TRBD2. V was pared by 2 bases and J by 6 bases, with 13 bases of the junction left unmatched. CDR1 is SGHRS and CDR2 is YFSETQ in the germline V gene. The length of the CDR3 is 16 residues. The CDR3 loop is CASSFGTGGVRPEQYF. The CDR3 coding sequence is TGCGCCAGCAGCTTCGGCACGGGAGGGGTCCGTCCCGAGCAGTACTTC.

The CDR3, as DNA: TGTGCCATCAGTGAGCCCCCAGACATGTTCCACACAGATACGCAGTATTTT. As protein: CAISEPPDMFHTDTQYF. This chain connects TRBV10-3 to TRBJ2-3; D not certain. CDR1 is ENHRY and CDR2 is SYGVKD in the germline V gene. The V and J ends lost 2 bases and 2 bases respectively, with 17 bases between them. The CDR3 loop spans 17 amino acids.

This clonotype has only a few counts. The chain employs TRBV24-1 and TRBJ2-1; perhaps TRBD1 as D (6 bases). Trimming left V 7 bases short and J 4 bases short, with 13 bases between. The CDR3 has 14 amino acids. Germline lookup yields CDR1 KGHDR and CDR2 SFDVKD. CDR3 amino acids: CATRPTGPYNEQFF. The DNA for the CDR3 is TGTGCCACCAGGCCGACAGGCCCATACAATGAGCAGTTCTTC.

The CDR3 loop is CSVERQGAGTDTQYF. The CDR3 DNA reads as TGCAGCGTTGAAAGGCAGGGGGCAGGCACAGATACGCAGTATTTT. This rearrangement joins TRBV29-1 to TRBJ2-3; 8 bases fit TRBD1. This CDR3 comprises 15 residues. V shed 2 bases and J 1 base; nucleotides not matched to a gene: 5. The germline V gene has CDR1 SQVTM and CDR2 ANQGSEA.

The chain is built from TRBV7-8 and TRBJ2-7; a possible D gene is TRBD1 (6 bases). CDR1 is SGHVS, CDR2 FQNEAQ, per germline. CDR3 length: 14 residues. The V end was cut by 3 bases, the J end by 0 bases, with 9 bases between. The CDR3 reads CASSFRTDSYEQYF. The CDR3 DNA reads TGTGCCAGCAGCTTCAGGACAGACTCCTACGAGCAGTACTTC.

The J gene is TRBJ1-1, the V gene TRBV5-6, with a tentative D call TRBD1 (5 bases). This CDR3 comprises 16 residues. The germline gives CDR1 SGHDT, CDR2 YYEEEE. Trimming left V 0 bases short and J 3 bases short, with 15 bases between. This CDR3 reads CASSLASRVGDTEAFF. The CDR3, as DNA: TGTGCCAGCAGCTTGGCAAGCAGGGTAGGGGACACTGAAGCTTTCTTT.

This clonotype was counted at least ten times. The CDR3 here is CATSRVTGRSTEQFF. The DNA of the CDR3 is TGTGCCACCAGCAGAGTGACGGGAAGGAGTACTGAGCAGTTCTTC. The V gene is TRBV15, the J gene TRBJ2-1, with a possible D match to TRBD2 (5 bases). V lost 1 base and J 9 bases, leaving 16 bases between the germline ends. The CDR3 loop spans 15 amino acids. Looked up from germline, CDR1 is LNHNV and CDR2 is YYDKDF (reference sequence).

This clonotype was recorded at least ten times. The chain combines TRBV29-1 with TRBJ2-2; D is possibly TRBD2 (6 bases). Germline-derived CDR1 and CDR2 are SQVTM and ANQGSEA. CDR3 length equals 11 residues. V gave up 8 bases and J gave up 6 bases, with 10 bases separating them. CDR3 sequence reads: CSTTSSGELFF. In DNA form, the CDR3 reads TGCAGCACCACTAGCTCCGGGGAGCTGTTTTTT.

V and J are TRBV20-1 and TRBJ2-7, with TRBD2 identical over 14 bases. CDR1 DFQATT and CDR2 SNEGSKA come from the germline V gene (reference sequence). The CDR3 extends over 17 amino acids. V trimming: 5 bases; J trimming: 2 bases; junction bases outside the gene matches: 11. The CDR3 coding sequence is TGCAGTGCTGCCCCGGGACTAGCGGGAGCCCAAGCCTACGAGCAGTACTTC. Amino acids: CSAAPGLAGAQAYEQYF.

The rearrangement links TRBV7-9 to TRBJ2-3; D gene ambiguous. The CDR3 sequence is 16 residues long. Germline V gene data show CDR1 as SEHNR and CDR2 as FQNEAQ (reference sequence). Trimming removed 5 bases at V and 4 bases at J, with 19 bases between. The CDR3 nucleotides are TGTGCCAGCAGCCCTTGGGCCCAGTCAAGCTCAGATACGCAGTATTTT. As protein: CASSPWAQSSSDTQYF.

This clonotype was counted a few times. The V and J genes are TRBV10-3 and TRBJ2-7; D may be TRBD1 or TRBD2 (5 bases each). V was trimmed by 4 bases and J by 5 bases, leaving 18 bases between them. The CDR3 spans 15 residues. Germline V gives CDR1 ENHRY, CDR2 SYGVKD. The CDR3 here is CAISGDGLRGHEQYF. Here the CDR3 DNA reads TGTGCCATCAGTGGGGACGGTCTGCGTGGCCACGAGCAGTACTTC.

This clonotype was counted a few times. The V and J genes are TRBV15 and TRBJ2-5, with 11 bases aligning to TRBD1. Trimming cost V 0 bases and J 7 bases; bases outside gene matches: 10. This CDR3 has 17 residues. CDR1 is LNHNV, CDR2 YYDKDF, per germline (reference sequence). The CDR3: CATSRDLMDRGQTTQYF. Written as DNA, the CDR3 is TGTGCCACCAGCAGAGACCTAATGGACAGGGGGCAGACGACCCAGTACTTC.

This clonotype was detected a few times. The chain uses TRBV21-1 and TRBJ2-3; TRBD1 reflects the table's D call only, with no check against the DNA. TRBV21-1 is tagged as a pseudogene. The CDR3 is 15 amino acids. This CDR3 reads CASSKGTADNCTQYF. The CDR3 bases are TGTGCCAGCAGCAAAGGAACCGCGGACAATTGTACGCAGTATTTT.

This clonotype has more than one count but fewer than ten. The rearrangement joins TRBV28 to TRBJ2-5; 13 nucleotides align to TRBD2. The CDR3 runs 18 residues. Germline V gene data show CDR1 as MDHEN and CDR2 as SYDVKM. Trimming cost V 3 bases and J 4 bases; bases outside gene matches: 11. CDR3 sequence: CASSLTPPGLAGRETQYF. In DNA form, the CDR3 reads TGTGCCAGCAGTTTGACGCCCCCGGGACTAGCGGGACGAGAGACCCAGTACTTC.

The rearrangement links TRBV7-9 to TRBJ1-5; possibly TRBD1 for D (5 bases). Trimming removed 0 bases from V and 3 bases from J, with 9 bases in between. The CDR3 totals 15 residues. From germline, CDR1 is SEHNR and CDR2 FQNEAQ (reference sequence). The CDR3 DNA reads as TGTGCCAGCAGCTTAGCGACAGCGTTCAATCAGCCCCAGCATTTT. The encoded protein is CASSLATAFNQPQHF.